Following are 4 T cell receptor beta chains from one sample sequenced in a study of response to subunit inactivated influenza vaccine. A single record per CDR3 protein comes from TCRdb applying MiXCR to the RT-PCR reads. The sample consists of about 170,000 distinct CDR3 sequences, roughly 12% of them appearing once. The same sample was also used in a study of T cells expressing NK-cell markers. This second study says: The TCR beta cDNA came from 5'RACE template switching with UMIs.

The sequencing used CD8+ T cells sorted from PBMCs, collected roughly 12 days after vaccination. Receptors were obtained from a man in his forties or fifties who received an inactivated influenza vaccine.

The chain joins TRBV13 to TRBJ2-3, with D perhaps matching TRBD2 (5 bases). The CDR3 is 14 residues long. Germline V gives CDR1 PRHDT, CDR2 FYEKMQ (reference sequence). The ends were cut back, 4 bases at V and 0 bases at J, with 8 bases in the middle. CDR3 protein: CASSSRTSTDTQYF. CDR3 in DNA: TGTGCCAGCAGCTCCCGGACTAGCACAGATACGCAGTATTTT.

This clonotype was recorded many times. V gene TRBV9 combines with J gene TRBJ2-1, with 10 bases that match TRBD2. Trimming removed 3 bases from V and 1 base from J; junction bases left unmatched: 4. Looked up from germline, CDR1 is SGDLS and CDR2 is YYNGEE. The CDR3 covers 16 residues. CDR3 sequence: CASSGFSGGSYNEQFF. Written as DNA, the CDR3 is TGTGCCAGCAGCGGATTTAGCGGGGGGTCCTACAATGAGCAGTTCTTC.

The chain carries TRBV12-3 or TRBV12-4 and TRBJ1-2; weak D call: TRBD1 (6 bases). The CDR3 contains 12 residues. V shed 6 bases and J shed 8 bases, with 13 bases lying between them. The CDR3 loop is CASSGTFLGYTF. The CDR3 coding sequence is TGTGCCAGCAGCGGGACATTTTTAGGCTACACCTTC.

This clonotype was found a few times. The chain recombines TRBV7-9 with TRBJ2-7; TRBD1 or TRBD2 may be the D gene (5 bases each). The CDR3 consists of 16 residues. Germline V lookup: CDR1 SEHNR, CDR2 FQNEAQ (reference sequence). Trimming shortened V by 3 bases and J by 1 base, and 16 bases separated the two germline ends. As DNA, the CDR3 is TGTGCCAGCAGCTTTGAGGGGACGTCGGGTTCCTACGAGCAGTACTTC. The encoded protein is CASSFEGTSGSYEQYF.